This TCR beta chain is drawn from a study of cytomegalovirus exposure and HLA in healthy donors. Turning to the study itself: Early released data comprised about 85 million unique TCRs from HLA-typed donors.

To note about this clone: A read error may be the cause here, since a much bigger clone is one base away.

Germline CDR1 and CDR2: SEHNR and FQNEAQ (reference sequence). V lost 5 bases, J lost 7 bases, and 6 bases stayed unmatched. The CDR3 extends over 14 amino acids. This PCR relied on a set of 60 Vbeta primers and 13 Jbeta primers. Clones were sequenced by immunoSEQ multiplex PCR, and TCRdb holds only the in-frame ones, with some missing. The sample has around 130,000 clones; over 8% are singletons. The TCR comes from a man aged 40-50 years in good health and CMV-seronegative. This rearrangement joins TRBV7-9 to TRBJ2-5, with 11 bases matching TRBD2. The sequenced material came from PBMCs. The CDR3 loop is CASSLLAGEGTQYF. Written as DNA, the CDR3 is TGTGCCAGCAGCCTACTAGCGGGGGAAGGGACCCAGTACTTC.